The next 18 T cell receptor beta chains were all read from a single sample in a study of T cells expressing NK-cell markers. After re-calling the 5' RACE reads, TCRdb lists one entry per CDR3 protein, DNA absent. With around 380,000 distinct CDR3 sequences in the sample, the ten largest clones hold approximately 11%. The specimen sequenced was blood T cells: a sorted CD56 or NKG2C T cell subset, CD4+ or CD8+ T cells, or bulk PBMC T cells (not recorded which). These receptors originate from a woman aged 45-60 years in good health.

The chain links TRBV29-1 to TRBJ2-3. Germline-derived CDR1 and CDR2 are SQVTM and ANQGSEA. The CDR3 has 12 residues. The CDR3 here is CSVGFGADTQYF.

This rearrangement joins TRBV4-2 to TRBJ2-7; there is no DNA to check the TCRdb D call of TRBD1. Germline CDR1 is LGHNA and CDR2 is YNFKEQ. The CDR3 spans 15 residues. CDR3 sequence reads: CASSQYQTGRYEQYF.

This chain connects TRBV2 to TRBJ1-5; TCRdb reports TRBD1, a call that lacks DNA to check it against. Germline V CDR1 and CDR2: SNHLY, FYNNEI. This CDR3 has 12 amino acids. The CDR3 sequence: CASRGTNQPQHF.

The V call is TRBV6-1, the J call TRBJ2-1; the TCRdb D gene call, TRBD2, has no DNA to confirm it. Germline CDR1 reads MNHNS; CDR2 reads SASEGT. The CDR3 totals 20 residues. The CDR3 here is CASSEGDSREYETSYNEQFF.

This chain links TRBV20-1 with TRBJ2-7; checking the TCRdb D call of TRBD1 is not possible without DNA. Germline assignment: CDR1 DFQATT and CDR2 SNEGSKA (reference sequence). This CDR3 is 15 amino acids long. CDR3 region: CSASDNRANLYEQYF.

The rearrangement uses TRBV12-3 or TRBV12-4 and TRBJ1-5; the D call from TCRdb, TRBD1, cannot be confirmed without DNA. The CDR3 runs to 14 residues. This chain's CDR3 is CASTFDRSWGPQHF.

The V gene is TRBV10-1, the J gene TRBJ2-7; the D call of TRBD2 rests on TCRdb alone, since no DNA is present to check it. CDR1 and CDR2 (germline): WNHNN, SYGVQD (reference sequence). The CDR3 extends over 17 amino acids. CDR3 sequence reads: CASSESSAGLASYEQYF.

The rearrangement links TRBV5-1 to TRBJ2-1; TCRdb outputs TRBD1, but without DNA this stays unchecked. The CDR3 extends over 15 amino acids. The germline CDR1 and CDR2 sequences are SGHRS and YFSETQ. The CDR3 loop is CASSLASTGGIRQFF.

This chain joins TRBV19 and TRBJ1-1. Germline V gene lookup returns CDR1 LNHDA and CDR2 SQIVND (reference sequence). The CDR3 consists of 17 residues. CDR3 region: CASSIGGGRFVNTEAFF.

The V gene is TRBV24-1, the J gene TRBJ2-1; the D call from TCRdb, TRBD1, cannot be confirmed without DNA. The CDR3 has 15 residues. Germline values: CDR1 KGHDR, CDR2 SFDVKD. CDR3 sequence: CATSDVPGPRNEQFF.

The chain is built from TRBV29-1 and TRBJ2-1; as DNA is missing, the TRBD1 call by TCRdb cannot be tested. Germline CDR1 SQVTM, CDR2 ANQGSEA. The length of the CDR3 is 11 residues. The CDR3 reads CSVLQGNEQFF.

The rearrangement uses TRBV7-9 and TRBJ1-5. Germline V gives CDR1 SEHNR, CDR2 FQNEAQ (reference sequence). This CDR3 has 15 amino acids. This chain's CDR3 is CASSLSDKLNQPQHF.

The CDR3 here is CASSLTGPYGYTF. The chain uses TRBV12-3 or TRBV12-4 and TRBJ1-2; TCRdb's assignment of TRBD1 cannot be checked, as there is no DNA. The CDR3 consists of 13 residues.

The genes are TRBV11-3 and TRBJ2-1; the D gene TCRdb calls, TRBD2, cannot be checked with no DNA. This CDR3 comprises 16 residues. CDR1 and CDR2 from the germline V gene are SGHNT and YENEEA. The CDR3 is CASSPTGTSGINEQFF.

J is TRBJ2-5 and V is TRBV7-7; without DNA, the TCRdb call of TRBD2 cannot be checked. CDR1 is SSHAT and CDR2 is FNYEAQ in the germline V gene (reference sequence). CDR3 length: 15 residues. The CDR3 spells CASSLVPSGKETQYF.

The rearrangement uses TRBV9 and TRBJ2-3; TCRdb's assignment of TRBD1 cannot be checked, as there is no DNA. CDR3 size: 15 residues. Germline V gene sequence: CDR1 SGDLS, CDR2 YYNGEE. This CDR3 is CASSGRASGTDTQYF.

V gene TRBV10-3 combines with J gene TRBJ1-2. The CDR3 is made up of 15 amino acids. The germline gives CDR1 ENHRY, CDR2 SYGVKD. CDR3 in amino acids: CAISESAGENYGYTF.

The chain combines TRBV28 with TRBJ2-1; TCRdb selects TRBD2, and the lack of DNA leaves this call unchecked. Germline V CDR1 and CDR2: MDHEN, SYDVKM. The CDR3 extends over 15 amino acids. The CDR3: CASSSRVTSYNEQFF.